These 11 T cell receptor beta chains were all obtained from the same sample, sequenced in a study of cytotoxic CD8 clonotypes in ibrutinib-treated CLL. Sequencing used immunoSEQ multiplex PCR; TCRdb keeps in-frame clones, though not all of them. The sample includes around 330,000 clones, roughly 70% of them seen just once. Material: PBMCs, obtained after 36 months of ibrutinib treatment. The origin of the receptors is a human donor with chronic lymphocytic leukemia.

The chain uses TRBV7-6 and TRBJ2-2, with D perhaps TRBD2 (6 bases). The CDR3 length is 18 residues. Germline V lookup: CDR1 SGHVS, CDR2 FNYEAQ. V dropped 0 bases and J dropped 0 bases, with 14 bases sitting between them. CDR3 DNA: TGTGCCAGCAGCTTAGCGGTTTTGGGGGGTTCGAACACCGGGGAGCTGTTTTTT. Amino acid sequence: CASSLAVLGGSNTGELFF.

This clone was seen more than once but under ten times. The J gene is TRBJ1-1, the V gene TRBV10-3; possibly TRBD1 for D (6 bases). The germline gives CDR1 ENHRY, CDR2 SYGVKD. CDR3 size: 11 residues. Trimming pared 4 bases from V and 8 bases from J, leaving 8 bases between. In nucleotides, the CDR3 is TGTGCCATCAGTGGGGGGCAGGAAGCTTTCTTT. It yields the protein CAISGGQEAFF.

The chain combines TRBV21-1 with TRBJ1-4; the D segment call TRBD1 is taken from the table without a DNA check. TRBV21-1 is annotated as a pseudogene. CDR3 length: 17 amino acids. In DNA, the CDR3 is TGTGCCAGCAGCAAATGCAGGGGGGATCATCGGGAGGAAAAACTGTTTTTT. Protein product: CASSKCRGDHREEKLFF.

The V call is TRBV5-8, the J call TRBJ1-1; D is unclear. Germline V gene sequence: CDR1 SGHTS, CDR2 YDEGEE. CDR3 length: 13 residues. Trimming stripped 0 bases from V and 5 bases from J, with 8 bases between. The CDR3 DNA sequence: TGTGCCAGCAGCTTGGACGCGCGTACTGAAGCTTTCTTT. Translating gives CASSLDARTEAFF.

The DNA of the CDR3 is TGTGCCAGCAGTGTAGACCACAGGTCGATCGAGCAGTACTTC. Translated, it gives CASSVDHRSIEQYF. This rearrangement joins TRBV6-1 to TRBJ2-7; D is possibly TRBD1 (5 bases). Between the trimmed V and J ends, which lost 4 bases and 6 bases, there was a span of 16 bases. Germline assignment: CDR1 MNHNS and CDR2 SASEGT. CDR3 size: 14 residues.

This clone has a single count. The CDR3 is CASIPRDRGTDTQYF. In nucleotides, the CDR3 is TGTGCCAGCATTCCCCGGGACAGGGGTACAGATACGCAGTATTTT. The genes are TRBV25-1 and TRBJ2-3; 10 nucleotides align to TRBD1. Germline V lookup: CDR1 MGHDK, CDR2 SYGVNS. The ends lost 7 bases at V and 3 bases at J; junction bases unmatched: 7. This CDR3 region has 15 residues.

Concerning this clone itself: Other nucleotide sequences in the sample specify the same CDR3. The CDR3 spells CASSYSLQGSGEQYF. In DNA, the CDR3 is TGTGCCAGCAGTTACTCCCTGCAGGGCTCCGGTGAGCAGTACTTC. The rearrangement links TRBV6-6 to TRBJ2-7; tentatively, D is TRBD1 (5 bases). CDR3 size: 15 residues. V was clipped by 0 bases and J by 7 bases, with 16 bases between them. Germline V CDR1 and CDR2: MNHNY, SVGAGI (reference sequence).

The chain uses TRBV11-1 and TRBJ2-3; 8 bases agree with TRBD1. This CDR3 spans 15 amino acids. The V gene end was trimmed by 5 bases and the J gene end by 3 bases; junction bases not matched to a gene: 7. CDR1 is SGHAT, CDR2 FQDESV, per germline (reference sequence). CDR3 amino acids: CASSKTDRGTDTQYF. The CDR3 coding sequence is TGTGCCAGCAGCAAGACTGACAGGGGAACAGATACGCAGTATTTT.

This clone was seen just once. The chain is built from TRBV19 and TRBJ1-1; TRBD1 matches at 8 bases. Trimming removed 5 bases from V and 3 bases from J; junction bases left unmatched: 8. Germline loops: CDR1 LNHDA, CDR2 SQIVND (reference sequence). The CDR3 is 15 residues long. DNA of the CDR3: TGTGCCAGTAGTCCCCTCAGACAGGGGTACACTGAAGCTTTCTTT. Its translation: CASSPLRQGYTEAFF.

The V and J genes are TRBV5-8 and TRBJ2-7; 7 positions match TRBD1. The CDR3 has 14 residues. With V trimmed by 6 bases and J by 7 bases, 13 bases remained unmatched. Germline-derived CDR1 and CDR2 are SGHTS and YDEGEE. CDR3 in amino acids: CASTGPDRRREQYF. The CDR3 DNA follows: TGTGCCAGCACAGGGCCGGACAGGCGAAGGGAGCAGTACTTC.

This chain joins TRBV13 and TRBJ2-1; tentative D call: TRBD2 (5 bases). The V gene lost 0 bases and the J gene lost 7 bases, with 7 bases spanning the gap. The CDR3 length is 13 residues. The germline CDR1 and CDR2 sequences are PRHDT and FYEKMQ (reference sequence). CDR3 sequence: CASSLGPGNEQFF. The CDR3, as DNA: TGTGCCAGCAGCTTAGGCCCGGGAAATGAGCAGTTCTTC.